This is a list of T cell receptor beta chains from one sample in a study of blood T cell repertoires in COVID-19. TCRdb's table, derived via immunoSEQ multiplex PCR, lists solely in-frame clones and lacks some. The data contain roughly 330,000 clones, around 87% of them seen just once; the ten biggest clones take up approximately 5.3%. The sequenced sample consisted of PBMCs or T cells enriched from blood (not recorded which). Source of these receptors: a woman in her 30s who had recovered from COVID-19. The CDR3 runs from the conserved cysteine through the conserved F or W. The order of the fields is CDR3 DNA, CDR3 protein, clone size, D gene, J gene, V gene. D genes are given only for firm matches. For some rows the clone size is stated as once, few or many, or as a class when expanded; others skip it.

CDR3nt: TGTGCCAGCAGCTGGACAGGGAACTATGGCTACACCTTC; CDR3aa: CASSWTGNYGYTF; abundance: .; d_gene: TRBD1; j_gene: TRBJ1-2; v_gene: TRBV12-3/TRBV12-4
CDR3nt: TGTGCCAGCAGCTTAAACCCTGCGGGAGAGACCCAGTACTTC; CDR3aa: CASSLNPAGETQYF; abundance: .; d_gene: .; j_gene: TRBJ2-5; v_gene: TRBV7-2
CDR3nt: TGTGCCAGCAAGAAAGACAGCTCCTACAATGAGCAGTTCTTC; CDR3aa: CASKKDSSYNEQFF; abundance: .; d_gene: .; j_gene: TRBJ2-1; v_gene: TRBV9
CDR3nt: TGTGCCAGCAGCTCCAATGACTATGGCTACACCTTC; CDR3aa: CASSSNDYGYTF; abundance: .; d_gene: .; j_gene: TRBJ1-2; v_gene: TRBV5-4
CDR3nt: TGCGCCAGCAGCCAAGATACTGTGCGTTCTGAAGCTTTCTTT; CDR3aa: CASSQDTVRSEAFF; abundance: .; d_gene: .; j_gene: TRBJ1-1; v_gene: TRBV4-3
CDR3nt: TGTGCCAGCAGTACAGGGGGCAATACGCAGTATTTT; CDR3aa: CASSTGGNTQYF; abundance: once; d_gene: TRBD1; j_gene: TRBJ2-3; v_gene: TRBV6-2/TRBV6-3
CDR3nt: TGTGCCAGCAGTGTGCAGACTAGCGGGGGTGAGACCCAGTACTTC; CDR3aa: CASSVQTSGGETQYF; abundance: .; d_gene: TRBD2; j_gene: TRBJ2-5; v_gene: TRBV2
CDR3nt: TGTGCCAGCCAAAAACAGGGCTCCTTCTATAATTCACCCCTCCACTTT; CDR3aa: CASQKQGSFYNSPLHF; abundance: .; d_gene: .; j_gene: TRBJ1-6; v_gene: TRBV28
CDR3nt: TGTGCCAGCAGCAAGGGACTAGCGGCCACCGGGGAGCTGTTTTTT; CDR3aa: CASSKGLAATGELFF; abundance: .; d_gene: TRBD2; j_gene: TRBJ2-2; v_gene: TRBV5-4
CDR3nt: TGTGCCTGGAGTTGGGGGCAGGGGGGCTTCTTT; CDR3aa: CAWSWGQGGFF; abundance: .; d_gene: TRBD1; j_gene: TRBJ1-1; v_gene: TRBV30
CDR3nt: TGCAGTGTGATGCAGGCCTACGAGCAGTACTTC; CDR3aa: CSVMQAYEQYF; abundance: .; d_gene: .; j_gene: TRBJ2-7; v_gene: TRBV20-1